These 29 T cell receptor beta chains share one sample of origin, sequenced in a study of blood T cells in healthy people across ages. Alongside a J-beta primer mix, a sample-barcoded 5' primer served in a second PCR lasting roughly 7 to 11 cycles. TCRdb analysed the 5' RACE reads with MiXCR anew, one entry per CDR3 protein. The profile shows approximately 900,000 distinct CDR3 sequences, around 48% of them singletons. Specimen: blood. These receptors were collected from a man aged 25 to 40 in good health.

This chain links TRBV9 with TRBJ1-1; TRBD1 matches at 7 bases. The CDR3 sequence is 14 residues long. Trimming took 0 bases from V and 5 from J; bases not matched to a gene: 4. CDR1 SGDLS and CDR2 YYNGEE come from the germline V gene. The CDR3 DNA sequence: TGTGCCAGCAGCGTAGACAGGGGTAGGACTGAAGCTTTCTTT. This encodes CASSVDRGRTEAFF.

Only a few counts were recorded for this clonotype. The chain recombines TRBV29-1 with TRBJ2-7, with 9 nucleotides matching TRBD1. This CDR3 is 16 amino acids long. J was trimmed by 2 bases and V by 5 bases; bases with no gene match: 13. Per the germline V gene, CDR1 is SQVTM and CDR2 is ANQGSEA. The CDR3 loop is CSVSSSRTGVTYEQYF. CDR3 coding DNA: TGCAGCGTTTCTAGTTCGAGGACAGGGGTCACCTACGAGCAGTACTTC.

CDR3 region: CASEEGTGQETQYF. In nucleotides, the CDR3 is TGTGCCAGTGAGGAGGGGACGGGGCAAGAGACCCAGTACTTC. The chain combines TRBV28 with TRBJ2-5; TRBD2 might be the D (6 bases). This CDR3 region has 14 residues. CDR1 MDHEN and CDR2 SYDVKM come from the germline V gene. The V end lost 9 bases, the J end lost 2 bases, and 16 bases lay between the germline ends.

There are a few counts of this clonotype. This chain uses TRBV20-1 with TRBJ2-7; 13 bases are a match to TRBD2. Germline V CDR1 and CDR2: DFQATT, SNEGSKA (reference sequence). Trimming took 4 bases from V and 1 from J; bases not matched to a gene: 1. This CDR3 is 14 amino acids long. The CDR3 DNA reads TGCAGTGCTACGACTAGCGGGGGGTCCTACGAGCAGTACTTC. Its translation: CSATTSGGSYEQYF.

The gene calls are TRBV27 and TRBJ2-6; no clear D gene. Germline CDR1 is MNHEY and CDR2 is SMNVEV (reference sequence). Deletions cut 5 bases from V and 6 bases from J, with 8 bases between. CDR3 length equals 13 residues. CDR3: CASSTNEANVLTF. The CDR3 DNA reads as TGTGCCAGCAGTACAAATGAGGCCAACGTCCTGACTTTC.

This clonotype has a single count. This sequence joins TRBV7-2 and TRBJ2-3; 9 bases fit TRBD2. The ends lost 6 bases at V and 2 bases at J; junction bases unmatched: 9. This CDR3 has 16 amino acids. Germline loops: CDR1 SGHTA, CDR2 FQGNSA. The CDR3 DNA sequence: TGTGCCAGCAGGCCTTCTGTAGCGGGGGCCACAGATACGCAGTATTTT. Translated, it gives CASRPSVAGATDTQYF.

The chain employs TRBV29-1 and TRBJ2-1; no firm D call. The V end lost 0 bases, the J end lost 4 bases, and 7 bases lay between the germline ends. In germline, CDR1 is SQVTM, CDR2 ANQGSEA. This CDR3 spans 13 amino acids. CDR3 coding DNA: TGCAGCGTTGAAGATCGGCAGTACAATGAGCAGTTCTTC. This translates into CSVEDRQYNEQFF.

The V call is TRBV27, the J call TRBJ1-2, with 8 positions matching TRBD1. CDR1 MNHEY and CDR2 SMNVEV come from the germline V gene (reference sequence). Unmatched junction bases numbered 3, after V lost 5 bases and J lost 4 bases. The CDR3 length is 13 residues. The CDR3 reads CASSRQGAYGYTF. The CDR3, as DNA: TGTGCCAGCAGTCGTCAGGGGGCCTATGGCTACACCTTC.

This clonotype has a single count. The V gene is TRBV25-1, the J gene TRBJ1-1; TRBD1 agrees at 7 bases. The V gene's germline CDR1 is MGHDK and CDR2 SYGVNS. CDR3 size: 16 residues. V gave up 2 bases and J gave up 6 bases; unmatched junction bases: 12. For the CDR3, the DNA is TGTGCCAGCAGTGAAAGAGACACCGACCAGGGGGCTGAAGCTTTCTTT. Amino acids: CASSERDTDQGAEAFF.

With respect to this clonotype: The junction shows a germline mismatch at one end, possibly a read error. The chain joins TRBV4-2 to TRBJ2-1; 8 bases are a match to TRBD2. Germline V gene data show CDR1 as LGHNA and CDR2 as YNFKEQ. The CDR3 has 14 amino acids. DNA for the CDR3: TGTGCCGGCAGCCGGCCGGGACTAGTCAATGAGCAGTTCTTC. It specifies CAGSRPGLVNEQFF.

This clonotype was observed a handful of times. The chain uses TRBV5-6 and TRBJ1-1; D is undetermined. V gave up 3 bases and J gave up 0 bases, with 12 bases separating them. The CDR3 loop spans 15 amino acids. Per the germline V gene, CDR1 is SGHDT and CDR2 is YYEEEE. CDR3 protein: CASSSDRMMNTEAFF. The CDR3, as DNA: TGTGCCAGCAGCTCGGATAGGATGATGAACACTGAAGCTTTCTTT.

In DNA form, the CDR3 reads TGTGCCAGCAGCGTAACAGGGTGTGCAAACTACGAGCAGTACTTC. This translates into CASSVTGCANYEQYF. The chain carries TRBV9 and TRBJ2-4, with D tentatively TRBD1 (6 bases). The DNA matches TRBJ2-7 better at its end, which makes the J call doubtful. CDR1 SGDLS and CDR2 YYNGEE come from the germline V gene. This CDR3 is 15 amino acids long.

The chain couples TRBV7-2 to TRBJ2-1, with D perhaps TRBD2 (6 bases). V dropped 2 bases and J dropped 5 bases, with 10 bases sitting between them. The CDR3 has 14 amino acids. Per germline, CDR1 SGHTA and CDR2 FQGNSA. CDR3 protein: CASSLLRDNNEQFF. Written as DNA, the CDR3 is TGTGCCAGCAGCTTATTGCGGGATAACAATGAGCAGTTCTTC.

The chain is built from TRBV29-1 and TRBJ2-1; D uncertain. The CDR3 extends over 12 amino acids. V dropped 4 bases and J dropped 6 bases, with 10 bases sitting between them. CDR1 SQVTM and CDR2 ANQGSEA come from the germline V gene. The CDR3 here is CSVAMGSNEQFF. CDR3 DNA: TGCAGCGTTGCCATGGGGTCCAATGAGCAGTTCTTC.

The chain uses TRBV6-6 and TRBJ2-5; D is possibly TRBD2 (6 bases). The DNA matches TRBJ2-7 better at its end, which makes the J call doubtful. Germline V gene lookup returns CDR1 MNHNY and CDR2 SVGAGI (reference sequence). This CDR3 has 13 amino acids. The CDR3 coding sequence is TGTGCCAGCAGAACCCCGGGACTTTCCGAGCAGTACTTC. Its translation: CASRTPGLSEQYF.

In this sample, this clonotype turned up a few times. The chain combines TRBV10-3 with TRBJ2-1; D gene uncertain. CDR1 is ENHRY and CDR2 is SYGVKD in the germline V gene. This CDR3 comprises 14 residues. Trimming removed 4 bases from V and 3 bases from J, with 10 bases in between. The CDR3 protein is CAISGQTDYNEQFF. CDR3 nucleotide sequence: TGTGCCATCAGTGGGCAAACGGACTACAATGAGCAGTTCTTC.

This clonotype was counted a few times. The V call is TRBV11-3, the J call TRBJ2-1; 9 bases align to TRBD2. Germline V gives CDR1 SGHNT, CDR2 YENEEA. Losses at the gene ends were 5 bases for V and 6 bases for J; bases not matched to a gene: 8. CDR3 length: 15 amino acids. In DNA, the CDR3 is TGTGCCAGCAGCCTAGGGGCTAGCGGGGCCAATGAGCAGTTCTTC. Its translation is CASSLGASGANEQFF.

This clonotype has just a few counts. The CDR3 region has the DNA TGTGCCAGCAGCTTATGGGGCGCAGGGGGCGGAAACTATGGCTACACCTTC. Its translation: CASSLWGAGGGNYGYTF. This sequence joins TRBV11-2 and TRBJ1-2; 8 positions agree with TRBD1. CDR1 and CDR2 (germline): SGHAT, FQNNGV. With V trimmed by 2 bases and J by 2 bases, 10 bases remained unmatched. This CDR3 is 17 amino acids long. Full variable domain (outside the CDR3, taken from reference TRBV11-2 and TRBJ1-2): EAGVAQSPRYKIIEKRQSVAFWCNPISGHATLYWYQQILGQGPKLLIQFQNNGVVDDSQLPKDRFSAERLKGVDSTLKIQPAKLEDSAVYLCASSLWGAGGGNYGYTFGSGTRLTVV.

The sample holds a few counts of this clonotype. V gene TRBV4-1 combines with J gene TRBJ2-1; TRBD2 aligns across 8 bases. Per germline, CDR1 MGHRA and CDR2 YSYEKL. With V trimmed by 0 bases and J by 14 bases, 6 bases remained unmatched. CDR3 length equals 13 residues. This CDR3 reads CASSQDSAGDEFF. The CDR3 DNA reads as TGCGCCAGCAGCCAAGATTCAGCGGGGGACGAGTTCTTC.

This clonotype came up a few times. The rearrangement joins TRBV5-1 to TRBJ2-5; a possible D gene is TRBD2 (5 bases). Germline-derived CDR1 and CDR2 are SGHRS and YFSETQ. CDR3 length: 14 amino acids. Trimming pared 3 bases from V and 1 base from J, leaving 10 bases between. CDR3 sequence reads: CASSWRALQETQYF. The CDR3, as DNA: TGCGCCAGCAGCTGGCGGGCCCTCCAAGAGACCCAGTACTTC.

The chain links TRBV5-4 to TRBJ1-1; D is ambiguous. Germline V gene data show CDR1 as SGHNT and CDR2 as YYREEE (reference sequence). The CDR3 extends over 15 amino acids. The V gene lost 4 bases and the J gene lost 1 base, with 14 bases spanning the gap. The CDR3 DNA reads TGTGCCAGCAGCAGTTCTACGGGTGCGAACACTGAAGCTTTCTTT. It translates to CASSSSTGANTEAFF.

This clonotype was detected only once. The gene calls are TRBV12-3 or TRBV12-4 and TRBJ1-6, with a weak D call TRBD1 (5 bases). The V and J ends lost 3 bases and 10 bases respectively, with 7 bases between them. The CDR3 extends over 12 amino acids. The CDR3 nucleotides read TGTGCCAGCAGTTTGGGGGTCTCACCCCTCCACTTT. This gives the protein CASSLGVSPLHF.

With regard to this clonotype: At one end the junction does not follow the germline gene, possibly because of a read error. This chain links TRBV6-2 or TRBV6-3 with TRBJ2-5; D perhaps matches TRBD2 (6 bases). The CDR3 contains 15 residues. Germline CDR1 and CDR2: MNHEY and SVGEGT. The CDR3 sequence is CASQDDPEGKETRYF. In DNA, the CDR3 is TGCGCCAGCCAGGACGACCCGGAGGGTAAAGAGACCCGGTACTTC.

The V and J genes are TRBV28 and TRBJ2-2, with D maybe TRBD2 (5 bases). The CDR3 has 17 residues. CDR1 and CDR2 from the germline V gene are MDHEN and SYDVKM. V was trimmed by 6 bases and J by 2 bases, leaving 19 bases between them. The CDR3: CASSLPGNGDNTGELFF. The CDR3 coding sequence is TGTGCCAGCAGCCTTCCGGGGAACGGAGACAACACCGGGGAGCTGTTTTTT.

This clonotype has more than one count but fewer than ten. One end of the junction varies from germline; a read error may be responsible. The J gene is TRBJ2-3, the V gene TRBV3-1; TRBD2 aligns across 8 bases. CDR3 length equals 14 residues. The germline gives CDR1 LGHDT, CDR2 YNNKEL (reference sequence). The CDR3 DNA is TGCGCCAGTTCCCCGGGGGGGAACACAGATACGCAGTATTTT. Its translation: CASSPGGNTDTQYF.

This clonotype was picked up a small number of times. The chain uses TRBV12-3 or TRBV12-4 and TRBJ1-1; D is uncertain. The length of the CDR3 is 14 residues. V dropped 6 bases and J dropped 2 bases, with 13 bases sitting between them. CDR3 loop: CASRRSGSNTEAFF. The CDR3 nucleotides read TGTGCCAGCAGGCGGTCTGGGAGTAACACTGAAGCTTTCTTT.

The chain joins TRBV3-1 to TRBJ1-2; D possibly corresponds to TRBD1 (5 bases). The CDR3 sequence is 15 residues long. Germline CDR1 and CDR2: LGHDT and YNNKEL (reference sequence). V was shortened by 3 bases and J by 7 bases, with 18 bases between the two germline ends. In nucleotides, the CDR3 is TGTGCCAGCAGCCAGAATTCCGGGACCCCTATTGGCTACACCTTC. Encoded protein: CASSQNSGTPIGYTF.

V gene TRBV7-9 combines with J gene TRBJ1-4; no definite D call. With 8 bases removed from V and 3 bases from J, the gap between germline ends came to 10 bases. The CDR3 sequence is 13 residues long. In germline, CDR1 is SEHNR, CDR2 FQNEAQ (reference sequence). The CDR3 sequence: CASDLGANEKLFF. The CDR3 DNA follows: TGTGCCAGCGATTTGGGTGCTAATGAAAAACTGTTTTTT.

This clonotype has only one observation. CDR3 region: CASSGTNETQYF. In DNA, the CDR3 is TGCGCCAGCAGTGGGACTAACGAGACCCAGTACTTC. This rearrangement joins TRBV10-2 to TRBJ2-7; tentative D call: TRBD2 (6 bases). The end of the DNA aligns better with TRBJ2-5, so the J call may be wrong. Germline CDR1 WSHSY, CDR2 SAAADI. The length of the CDR3 is 12 residues.